Below, one TCR beta chain is given with its context. Its antigen is as yet unknown. TCRdb keeps only in-frame clones here, not all; method: immunoSEQ multiplex PCR. The sample holds roughly 150,000 clones, approximately 89% seen once. In germline, CDR1 is MNHEY, CDR2 SVGAGI. V was clipped by 10 bases and J by 2 bases, with 16 bases between them. This CDR3 region has 14 residues. This entry is derived from a study of T cell responses to AZD1222 COVID-19 vaccine. Points from the study as a whole: Spike-wide vaccine-associated CD4 TCRs dominated at 160-218 and 743-854. Most donors were white British and more were female, and clonal diversity was possibly underestimated.

Source: peripheral blood, taken on day 0 of AZD1222 vaccination. The J gene is TRBJ2-3, the V gene TRBV6-5; D perhaps matches TRBD2 (5 bases). This TCR came from an adult in good health. The CDR3 DNA is TGTGCCATAAAGAGTAGCGATGCCACAGATACGCAGTATTTT. Its protein is CAIKSSDATDTQYF.